This T cell receptor (beta chain) was sequenced during a study of CXCR3-negative and CXCR3-positive naive CD8 T cells. This CDR3 is 19 amino acids long. Libraries were UMI-labeled 5' RACE TRB cDNA. TCRdb reanalyzed the 5' RACE reads and collapses them to one entry per CDR3 protein, without DNA. The sample has about 98,000 distinct CDR3 sequences, and its top ten clones hold about 1%. In regard to this clonotype: Its matching antigen is unknown.

Study outcomes and limitations: The study found more hydrophobic TRB CDR3s in CXCR3-positive naive cells than in CXCR3-negative naive cells.

The sequence came from a human donor in good health. Some clones in this sample may be carry-over from other donors' samples. Sequencing used naive CXCR3+ CD8+ T cells from blood. Subset defined: CD45RO-CCR7+CD27+CD95- naive CD8+ T cells expressing CXCR3 (TNR3+). The J gene is TRBJ2-3, the V gene TRBV21-1; the TCRdb call, TRBD1, lacks DNA for checking. TRBV21-1 is listed as a pseudogene. The CDR3: CASSPTRKRTGTSTDTQYF.